This T cell receptor beta chain is drawn from a study of shared clonotypes between healthy human individuals. Libraries were prepared by immunoSEQ multiplex PCR; TCRdb keeps only in-frame clonotypes and omits some of them. The sample shows 1.5 million to 2.5 million clones, about 95% of them seen only once. In germline, CDR1 is SGHDT, CDR2 YYEEEE. This CDR3 is built from 13 residues. V trimming: 3 bases; J trimming: 7 bases; junction bases outside the gene matches: 3. Naive CD8 cells comprised CD45RO-negative, CCR7-positively selected cells, excluding terminally differentiated effector memory CD45RA+ cells.

This sequence joins TRBV5-6 and TRBJ1-2; 10 bases fit TRBD1. The clonotype originates from a man in his late teens or twenties in good health. The sample consisted of naive CD8+ T cells sorted from blood. CDR3 loop: CASSWDRGSGYTF. The CDR3 nucleotides are TGTGCCAGCAGCTGGGACAGGGGAAGTGGCTACACCTTC.